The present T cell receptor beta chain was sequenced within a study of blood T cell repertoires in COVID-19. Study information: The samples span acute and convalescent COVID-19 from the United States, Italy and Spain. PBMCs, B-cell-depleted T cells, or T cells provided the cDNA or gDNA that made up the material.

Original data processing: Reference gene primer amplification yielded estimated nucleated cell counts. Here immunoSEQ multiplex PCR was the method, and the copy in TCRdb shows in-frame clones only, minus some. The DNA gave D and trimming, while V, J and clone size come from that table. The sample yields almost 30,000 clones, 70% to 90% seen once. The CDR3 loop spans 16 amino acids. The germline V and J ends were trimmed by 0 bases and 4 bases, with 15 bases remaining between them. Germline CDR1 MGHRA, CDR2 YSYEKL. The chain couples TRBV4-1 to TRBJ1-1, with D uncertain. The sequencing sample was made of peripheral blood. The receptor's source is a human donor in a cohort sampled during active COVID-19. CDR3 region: CASSQDPLPGATEAFF. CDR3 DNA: TGCGCCAGCAGCCAAGATCCCCTCCCGGGTGCCACTGAAGCTTTCTTT.